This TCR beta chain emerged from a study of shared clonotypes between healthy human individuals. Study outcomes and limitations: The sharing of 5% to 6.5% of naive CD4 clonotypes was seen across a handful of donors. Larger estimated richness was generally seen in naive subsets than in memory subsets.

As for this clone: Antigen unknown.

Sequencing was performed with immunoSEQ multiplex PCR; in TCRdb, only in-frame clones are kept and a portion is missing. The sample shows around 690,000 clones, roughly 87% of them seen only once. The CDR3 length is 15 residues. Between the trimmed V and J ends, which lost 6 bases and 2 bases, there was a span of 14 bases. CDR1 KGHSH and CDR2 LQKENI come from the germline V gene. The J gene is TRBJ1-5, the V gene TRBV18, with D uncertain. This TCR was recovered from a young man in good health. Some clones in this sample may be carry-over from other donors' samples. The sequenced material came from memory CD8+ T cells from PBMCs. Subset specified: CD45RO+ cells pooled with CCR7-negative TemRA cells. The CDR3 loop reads CASSPGENRNQPQHF. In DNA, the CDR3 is TGTGCCAGCTCGCCTGGTGAGAACCGCAATCAGCCCCAGCATTTT.